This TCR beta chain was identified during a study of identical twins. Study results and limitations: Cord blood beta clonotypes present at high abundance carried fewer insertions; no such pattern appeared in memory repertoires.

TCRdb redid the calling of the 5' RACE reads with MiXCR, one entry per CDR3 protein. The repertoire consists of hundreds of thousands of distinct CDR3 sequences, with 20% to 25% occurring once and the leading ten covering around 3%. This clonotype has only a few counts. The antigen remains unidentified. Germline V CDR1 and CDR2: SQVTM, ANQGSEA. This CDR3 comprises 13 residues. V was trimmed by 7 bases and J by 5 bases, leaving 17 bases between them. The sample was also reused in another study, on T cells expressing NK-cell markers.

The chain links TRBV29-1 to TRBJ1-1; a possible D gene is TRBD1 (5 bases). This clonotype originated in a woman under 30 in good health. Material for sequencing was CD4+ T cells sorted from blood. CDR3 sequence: CSAADGGMTEAFF. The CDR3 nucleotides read TGCAGCGCTGCCGACGGGGGGATGACTGAAGCTTTCTTT.